What follows describes a single TCR beta chain. What it binds is not known. This sample was taken from a study of radiotherapy plus CTLA-4 blockade in lung cancer. This table comes from immunoSEQ multiplex PCR, and its TCRdb copy is limited to in-frame clones, with some not included. Of approximately 57,000 clones listed, roughly four fifths were seen once; the top ten hold 5% to 7.5%. Study results and limitations: Blood-borne expansion of tumor-derived TCR clones followed radiotherapy plus ipilimumab.

The CDR3 extends over 15 amino acids. The V gene's germline CDR1 is SGHTA and CDR2 FQGNSA. The germline V and J ends were trimmed by 5 bases and 1 base, with 15 bases remaining between them. The sequencing here drew on peripheral blood, taken from a patient treated with radiotherapy plus ipilimumab. V and J are TRBV7-2 and TRBJ2-7; tentative D call: TRBD2 (6 bases). The sequence derives from a human donor with non-small cell lung cancer whose response to radiotherapy plus ipilimumab could not be evaluated. The DNA for the CDR3 is TGTGCCAGCAGCCCAGCGGGCGGGGCTTCCTACGAGCAGTACTTC. This translates into CASSPAGGASYEQYF. Drawing the rest from reference TRBV7-2 and TRBJ2-7, the complete variable domain is GAGVSQSPSNKVTEKGKDVELRCDPISGHTALYWYRQSLGQGLEFLIYFQGNSAPDKSGLPSDRFSAERTGGSVSTLTIQRTQQEDSAVYLCASSPAGGASYEQYFGPGTRLTVT.